This TCR beta chain was identified in a study of OX40 agonist ivuxolimab in advanced cancers. With respect to the entire study: Ivuxolimab, which targeted the costimulatory receptor OX40 (CD134), was an agonistic, fully human IgG2 monoclonal antibody. The paper describes the monotherapy dose-escalation part (N of about 52 patients) of the phase I trial of ivuxolimab. Among the approximately 50 dose-escalation patients, about 20 had hepatocellular carcinoma, roughly 15 melanoma, 9 renal cell carcinoma and 9 head and neck cancer. Prior anti-PD-1, anti-PD-L1 or anti-CTLA-4 therapy was permitted, and checkpoint inhibitors had been received by around 40% of dose-escalation patients. Intravenous ivuxolimab was administered to patients every 2 weeks at six dose levels: 0.01, 0.1, 0.3, 1.5, 3 and 10 mg/kg. Peripheral TCRbeta sequencing aimed to test whether ivuxolimab altered TCR sequence diversity and caused clonal T-cell expansion. The dose-escalation cohort was approximately 83% male with a mean age of about 60 years, ranging from roughly 23 to 90. Three dose-escalation patients achieved partial responses, one with hepatocellular carcinoma and two with cutaneous melanoma. Beyond this particular receptor, the publication reports: At doses of 0.1 to 3.0 mg/kg, clonal expansion of both CD4+ and CD8+ T cells in blood was seen between baseline and week 6. Low levels of normalized T-cell clonal expansion were also seen in some patients who did not respond. In the 0.1-3.0 mg/kg groups, partial responders had among the lowest normalized peripheral clonal expansion, particularly in CD8+ T cells. On average, CD8+ T cells showed more expanded clones than CD4+ T cells after ivuxolimab. The antigen specificity of the clonally expanded peripheral T cells was not determined.

To sequence the TCRbeta CDR3 region, genomic DNA was isolated from the sorted cells. The immunoSEQ Assay was used for sequencing of TCRbeta CDR3 regions. What TCRdb holds here is the immuneACCESS table cut down to in-frame rearrangements. Part of the clones is not present; checked against another copy, under half of the missing clones reflect an unresolved V gene, and the others are unexplained. The table for this sample lists 72,000 or so clones; around 86% of them were counted only once. The top ten clones comprise just under 0.25% of the sample. A note on this clone: It lacks a known antigen. No per-base quality is available; no much larger clone lies one base away.

Patients with autoimmune disease history or receiving systemic immunosuppression were excluded from the trial. In every dose cohort, peripheral blood was drawn for TCR sequencing at baseline, cycle 4 day 1, and cycle 7 day 1. Samples came from an open-label, multicenter, first-in-human phase I dose-escalation trial of ivuxolimab. Adults with locally advanced or metastatic head and neck squamous cell, hepatocellular, melanoma or renal cell carcinoma were enrolled in the trial. Before TCR sequencing, CD4+ and CD8+ T cells were separately sorted from peripheral blood. This receptor was obtained from an adult with an advanced solid tumor such as melanoma, head and neck, liver or kidney cancer. The sample was CD4+ or CD8+ T cells sorted from blood, taken in a trial of the OX40 agonist ivuxolimab.

The DNA is TGCGCCAGCAGCTTTACTAGCGGGACCCAGTTCTTC. This yields the protein CASSFTSGTQFF. The receptor chain draws on TRBV5-1 and TRBJ2-1; 10 middle bases align to TRBD2. The CDR3 starts with the cysteine, ends with the phenylalanine, and has 12 residues. Only CDR3 DNA remains: 36 bases, in frame from the first base. V is pruned by 2 bases and J by 13 bases, leaving 3 bases of the junction without a gene match. CDR1 SGHRS and CDR2 YFSETQ are derived from the germline V gene. The CDR3, completed at both ends by the reference TRBV5-1 and TRBJ2-1 genes, gives the full variable domain KAGVTQTPRYLIKTRGQQVTLSCSPISGHRSVSWYQQTPGQGLQFLFEYFSETQRNKGNFPGRFSGRQFSNSRSEMNVSTLELGDSALYLCASSFTSGTQFFGPGTRLTVL.